The entry below describes one T cell receptor (beta chain). The data stem from a study of T cell changes during pregnancy in multiple sclerosis. The CDR3 contains 17 residues. Germline loops: CDR1 WNHNN, CDR2 SYGVQD (reference sequence). J gave up 1 base and V 5 bases, and 10 bases lay outside the gene matches. Assay used: immunoSEQ multiplex PCR; TCRdb lists only in-frame clones, some missing. This table holds roughly 86,000 clones, 92% found once. The receptor's source is a female donor with multiple sclerosis, enrolled in a pregnancy study. Sequenced material: peripheral blood, taken in the first trimester of pregnancy. This chain links TRBV10-1 with TRBJ2-4, with 8 nucleotides matching TRBD1. The CDR3 region is CASSRTGWGKAKNIQYF. In nucleotides, the CDR3 is TGCGCCAGCAGTAGGACAGGGTGGGGTAAGGCCAAAAACATTCAGTACTTC.